This TCR beta chain was profiled in a study of cytomegalovirus exposure and HLA in healthy donors. Using immunoSEQ multiplex PCR, the repertoire was profiled, and TCRdb retains in-frame clones only, with some absent. The sample includes 130,000 to 150,000 clones, about nine tenths of them seen just once. V lost 1 base and J lost 0, with 12 bases in between. The CDR3 extends over 16 amino acids. Germline V gene lookup returns CDR1 MGHRA and CDR2 YSYEKL. The source material was PBMCs. V and J are TRBV4-1 and TRBJ2-5; D is ambiguous. The sequence was obtained from a man between 18 and 35 years old in good health and CMV-seronegative. The CDR3 region has the DNA TGCGCCAGCAGCCAAGTTCAGATCCTGTACCAAGAGACCCAGTACTTC. This encodes CASSQVQILYQETQYF.